Reported below is one T cell receptor (beta chain). The sample comes from a study of cytomegalovirus exposure and HLA in healthy donors. Though nominally healthy at sampling, donors likely had unrecorded immune exposures. The primer mix had 60 Vbeta and 13 Jbeta primers. Using immunoSEQ multiplex PCR, the repertoire was profiled, and TCRdb retains in-frame clones only, with some absent. The table for this sample gives approximately 120,000 clones. Germline V gene sequence: CDR1 MNHEY, CDR2 SVGAGI. V lost 6 bases and J lost 1, with 13 bases in between. CDR3 size: 16 residues. This TCR came from a man aged 35-49 years in good health and CMV-seronegative. V is TRBV6-5 and J is TRBJ2-6; D unclear. Sequences were obtained from PBMCs. The CDR3 sequence is CASRYTFGSGANVLTF. The CDR3 DNA is TGTGCCAGCAGATACACGTTCGGGTCTGGGGCCAACGTCCTGACTTTC.